What follows are 17 T cell receptor beta chains derived from one specimen sequenced in a study of T cell responses to AZD1222 COVID-19 vaccine. Assay used: immunoSEQ multiplex PCR; TCRdb lists only in-frame clones, some missing. The repertoire has about 110,000 clones, around 90% of them found once; the top ten carry 9% to 9.5%. The starting material was peripheral blood, obtained on day 0 of AZD1222 vaccination. These receptor sequences come from an adult in good health.

The J gene is TRBJ2-7, the V gene TRBV16; maybe TRBD1 (7 bases). The length of the CDR3 is 16 residues. V lost 6 bases and J 5 bases, leaving 23 bases between the germline ends. CDR1 KGHSY and CDR2 FQNENV come from the germline V gene. CDR3 DNA: TGTGCCAGCAGTCGGCCGACAGGGAGGTTAGGACACGAGCAGTACTTC. This encodes CASSRPTGRLGHEQYF. The whole variable domain, filled in from reference TRBV16 and TRBJ2-7, reads GEEVAQTPKHLVRGEGQKAKLYCAPIKGHSYVFWYQQVLKNEFKFLISFQNENVFDETGMPKERFSAKCLPNSPCSLEIQATKLEDSAVYFCASSRPTGRLGHEQYFGPGTRLTVT.

J is TRBJ1-1 and V is TRBV6-5; 9 nucleotides agree with TRBD1. This CDR3 spans 14 amino acids. V lost 6 bases, J lost 4 bases, and 6 bases stayed unmatched. Germline loops: CDR1 MNHEY, CDR2 SVGAGI. The CDR3 bases are TGTGCCAGCAGAGATGGACAGGGGCTCACTGAAGCTTTCTTT. Its translation is CASRDGQGLTEAFF.

This chain uses TRBV27 with TRBJ2-1; perhaps TRBD1 as D (5 bases). Per germline, CDR1 MNHEY and CDR2 SMNVEV (reference sequence). The CDR3 runs to 14 residues. Trimming took 5 bases from V and 7 from J, leaving 15 bases between them. CDR3 amino acids: CASSLRGRVNEQFF. In nucleotides, the CDR3 is TGTGCCAGCAGTCTTAGGGGCCGAGTTAATGAGCAGTTCTTC.

This chain connects TRBV19 to TRBJ1-2; TRBD1 might be the D (5 bases). V was pared by 1 base and J by 5 bases, with 8 bases between. Germline values: CDR1 LNHDA, CDR2 SQIVND (reference sequence). The CDR3 runs 13 residues. The CDR3 reads CASSIGGTYGYTF. CDR3 DNA sequence: TGTGCCAGTAGTATAGGCGGGACTTATGGCTACACCTTC.

The chain recombines TRBV10-2 with TRBJ2-5; weak D call: TRBD2 (6 bases). There are 12 residues in the CDR3. V lost 2 bases, J lost 5 bases, and 6 bases lay in between. Germline V gene sequence: CDR1 WSHSY, CDR2 SAAADI. CDR3 nucleotides: TGCGCCAGCAGTGAGGGGAGGGAGACCCAGTACTTC. Residues: CASSEGRETQYF.

The rearrangement uses TRBV28 and TRBJ1-1; D remains ambiguous. The germline CDR1 and CDR2 sequences are MDHEN and SYDVKM. The CDR3 sequence is 14 residues long. V was trimmed by 2 bases and J by 9 bases, leaving 16 bases between them. In nucleotides, the CDR3 is TGTGCCAGCAGTTTACCCGCGTCCGAGGGAAAAGCTTTCTTT. Amino acid sequence: CASSLPASEGKAFF.

The rearrangement joins TRBV3-1 (or the pseudogene TRBV3-2) to TRBJ2-1; D could derive from TRBD1 or TRBD2 (5 bases each). CDR3 length: 13 amino acids. Trimming stripped 4 bases from V and 15 bases from J, with 19 bases between. CDR1 LGHDT and CDR2 YNNKEL come from the germline V gene (reference sequence). CDR3 amino acids: CASSREGTNVRFF. CDR3 nucleotides: TGTGCCAGCAGCCGCGAAGGGACCAACGTGCGGTTCTTC.

This clone was counted once. The chain is built from TRBV11-2 and TRBJ1-2; D might be TRBD1 (5 bases). Germline V gene lookup returns CDR1 SGHAT and CDR2 FQNNGV. Trimming left V 4 bases short and J 2 bases short, with 14 bases between. CDR3 length: 15 amino acids. This CDR3 reads CASSSMQGQNYGYTF. CDR3 DNA sequence: TGTGCCAGCAGCTCGATGCAGGGTCAGAACTATGGCTACACCTTC.

This clone was recorded only once. This rearrangement joins TRBV9 to TRBJ2-5; unclear D gene. Germline lookup yields CDR1 SGDLS and CDR2 YYNGEE. V lost 2 bases and J 2 bases, leaving 7 bases between the germline ends. This CDR3 has 13 residues. The CDR3, as DNA: TGTGCCAGCAGCGTCTCACCACAAGAGACCCAGTACTTC. It is translated as CASSVSPQETQYF.

About this clone: Other DNA sequences in the same sample also yield this CDR3. This sequence joins TRBV7-2 and TRBJ2-7; D is uncertain. Trimming shortened V by 5 bases and J by 4 bases, and 6 bases separated the two germline ends. Germline V gene data show CDR1 as SGHTA and CDR2 as FQGNSA. CDR3 length equals 11 residues. The CDR3 region has the DNA TGTGCCAGCAGCCCCGGATACGAGCAGTACTTC. Amino acids: CASSPGYEQYF.

This sequence joins TRBV28 and TRBJ1-5; TRBD1 matches at 8 bases. The CDR3 totals 15 residues. J was trimmed by 6 bases and V by 7 bases; bases with no gene match: 11. Germline V gives CDR1 MDHEN, CDR2 SYDVKM. The DNA of the CDR3 is TGTGCCAGCACCCGAGGCGGACAGGGCAGTCAGCCCCAGCATTTT. This gives the protein CASTRGGQGSQPQHF.

The chain is built from TRBV14 and TRBJ1-2; TRBD1 aligns across 7 bases. Looked up from germline, CDR1 is SGHDN and CDR2 is FVKESK. J gave up 4 bases and V 4 bases, and 6 bases lay outside the gene matches. This CDR3 is built from 14 residues. For the CDR3, the DNA is TGTGCCAGCAGCCGGACAGGACCTCCCTATGGCTACACCTTC. Its protein product is CASSRTGPPYGYTF. The complete variable domain, with remaining parts taken from reference TRBV14 and TRBJ1-2, reads EAGVTQFPSHSVIEKGQTVTLRCDPISGHDNLYWYRRVMGKEIKFLLHFVKESKQDESGMPNNRFLAERTGGTYSTLKVQPAELEDSGVYFCASSRTGPPYGYTFGSGTRLTVV.

In its sample, this clone was seen once. The chain joins TRBV2 to TRBJ2-3, with TRBD2 matching 10 bases. Losses at the gene ends were 10 bases for V and 5 bases for J; bases not matched to a gene: 9. The CDR3 is made up of 14 amino acids. The V gene's germline CDR1 is SNHLY and CDR2 FYNNEI. CDR3 loop: CAIKGAGGQDTQYF. CDR3 DNA sequence: TGTGCCATAAAAGGAGCGGGAGGGCAAGATACGCAGTATTTT.

This clone occurred once. The chain is built from TRBV18 and TRBJ2-1; TRBD2 agrees at 7 bases. With V trimmed by 6 bases and J by 7 bases, 6 bases remained unmatched. This CDR3 spans 13 amino acids. The V gene's germline CDR1 is KGHSH and CDR2 LQKENI. The CDR3 protein is CASSREPGNEQFF. CDR3 nucleotide sequence: TGTGCCAGCTCGCGGGAGCCGGGTAATGAGCAGTTCTTC.

Regarding this clone: The sample has other DNA sequences that encode this CDR3 too. The chain has TRBV5-1 and TRBJ1-1; D gene uncertain. V lost 0 bases and J 0 bases, leaving 6 bases between the germline ends. This CDR3 is built from 14 residues. In germline, CDR1 is SGHRS, CDR2 YFSETQ. CDR3 DNA sequence: TGCGCCAGCAGCTTGGCCGCTATGAACACTGAAGCTTTCTTT. Translating it yields CASSLAAMNTEAFF.

The J gene is TRBJ1-3, the V gene TRBV6-1; a possible D gene is TRBD1 (5 bases). Germline V lookup: CDR1 MNHNS, CDR2 SASEGT. V lost 6 bases and J 2 bases, leaving 14 bases between the germline ends. This CDR3 comprises 15 residues. CDR3 DNA sequence: TGTGCCAGCAGGGACACAAGGTTCACTGGAAACACCATATATTTT. This codes for CASRDTRFTGNTIYF.

The rearrangement links TRBV7-2 to TRBJ2-3; 8 bases map to TRBD1. V shed 1 base, J shed 5 bases, and the junction held 5 bases outside the gene matches. CDR1 SGHTA and CDR2 FQGNSA come from the germline V gene. This CDR3 spans 15 amino acids. CDR3 sequence (DNA): TGTGCCAGCAGCTTAGATCCAGGGGGCAAAGATACGCAGTATTTT. The encoded protein is CASSLDPGGKDTQYF.